A single sample gave rise to the 22 T cell receptor beta chains below, sequenced in a study of blood T cell repertoires in COVID-19. The data were produced by immunoSEQ multiplex PCR, yet TCRdb's version contains in-frame clones alone and is incomplete. The table has fewer than 250,000 clones, roughly nine tenths seen once; the top ten hold 0.65% to 0.85%. Sample: peripheral blood. The origin of the receptors is a man aged 55 to 70 with COVID-19, enrolled during active disease.

V and J are TRBV6-2 or TRBV6-3 and TRBJ2-7; TRBD2 agrees at 7 bases. The CDR3 is made up of 15 amino acids. CDR1 is MNHEY, CDR2 SVGEGT, per germline. The trim removed 0 bases at V and 1 base at J, leaving 3 bases unmatched. CDR3 DNA sequence: TGTGCCAGCAGTTACTCGCCTAGCGGATCCTACGAGCAGTACTTC. Its translation is CASSYSPSGSYEQYF.

The V and J genes are TRBV5-4 and TRBJ2-5, with a weak D call TRBD2 (5 bases). The V end lost 4 bases, the J end lost 2 bases, and 15 bases lay between the germline ends. The CDR3 runs to 15 residues. Germline V gene lookup returns CDR1 SGHNT and CDR2 YYREEE (reference sequence). The CDR3 protein is CASSPPGKQQETQYF. The CDR3 DNA is TGTGCCAGCAGCCCACCGGGAAAACAACAAGAGACCCAGTACTTC.

This chain uses TRBV7-9 with TRBJ1-4; no reliable D call. Germline V CDR1 and CDR2: SEHNR, FQNEAQ (reference sequence). V dropped 4 bases and J dropped 3 bases, with 9 bases sitting between them. This CDR3 contains 14 residues. The CDR3 nucleotides read TGTGCCAGCAGCTCGAGCAGGTCTAATGAAAAACTGTTTTTT. Translation: CASSSSRSNEKLFF.

This chain uses TRBV10-3 with TRBJ1-2, with D tentatively TRBD1 (5 bases). Trimming stripped 7 bases from V and 6 bases from J, with 24 bases between. The CDR3 loop spans 16 amino acids. Germline loops: CDR1 ENHRY, CDR2 SYGVKD. CDR3 amino acids: CAITGPGGGARDGYTF. DNA for the CDR3: TGTGCCATCACGGGGCCCGGAGGAGGGGCACGGGATGGCTACACCTTC.

V gene TRBV6-4 combines with J gene TRBJ1-2; TRBD1 agrees at 8 bases. The CDR3 is made up of 14 amino acids. Germline loops: CDR1 MRHNA, CDR2 SNTAGT. V gave up 6 bases and J gave up 7 bases; unmatched junction bases: 10. The CDR3 reads CASSSQGVGGGYTF. CDR3 in DNA: TGTGCCAGCAGCTCACAGGGGGTCGGAGGTGGCTACACCTTC.

The rearrangement joins TRBV12-3 or TRBV12-4 to TRBJ1-4, with TRBD1 as a possible D gene (6 bases). The CDR3 extends over 13 amino acids. The V end lost 5 bases, the J end lost 15 bases, and 19 bases lay between the germline ends. The CDR3 loop reads CASSQQRGGDVFF. CDR3 bases: TGTGCCAGCAGTCAACAGCGGGGGGGCGACGTGTTTTTT.

This rearrangement joins TRBV2 to TRBJ1-1; perhaps TRBD1 as D (5 bases). The V gene's germline CDR1 is SNHLY and CDR2 FYNNEI. The CDR3 extends over 11 amino acids. Trimming left V 6 bases short and J 8 bases short, with 10 bases between. The CDR3: CASRYRQEAFF. CDR3 nucleotide sequence: TGTGCCAGCAGATATCGACAGGAAGCTTTCTTT.

The chain uses TRBV9 and TRBJ1-2, with D unresolved. Trimming shortened V by 2 bases and J by 2 bases, and 10 bases separated the two germline ends. Germline loops: CDR1 SGDLS, CDR2 YYNGEE. CDR3 size: 14 residues. CDR3 in amino acids: CASSVRVGNYGYTF. The CDR3 DNA is TGTGCCAGCAGCGTGAGGGTGGGAAACTATGGCTACACCTTC.

The chain combines TRBV3-1 (or the pseudogene TRBV3-2) with TRBJ2-3; 13 nucleotides align to TRBD2. The CDR3 covers 18 residues. Germline trimming cut 1 base from V and 5 bases from J; bases unmatched to any gene: 9. Germline CDR1 LGHDT, CDR2 YNNKEL (reference sequence). The CDR3 bases are TGTGCCAGCAGCCAAGCCCGGACTAGCGGGGGTAAAGGAGATACGCAGTATTTT. Translating it yields CASSQARTSGGKGDTQYF.

V usage is TRBV6-1 and J usage is TRBJ1-5; perhaps TRBD1 as D (6 bases). The germline V gene has CDR1 MNHNS and CDR2 SASEGT. The V gene lost 3 bases and the J gene lost 1 base, with 10 bases spanning the gap. The CDR3 has 15 amino acids. The chain's CDR3 is CASSDMGASNQPQHF. In DNA form, the CDR3 reads TGTGCCAGCAGTGATATGGGGGCGAGCAATCAGCCCCAGCATTTT.

The V gene is TRBV5-1, the J gene TRBJ1-4, with D possibly matching TRBD1 (5 bases). Germline V lookup: CDR1 SGHRS, CDR2 YFSETQ. The germline V and J ends were trimmed by 0 bases and 5 bases, with 11 bases remaining between them. This CDR3 is 15 amino acids long. CDR3 region: CASSLGGTDNEKLFF. The CDR3 nucleotides read TGCGCCAGCAGCTTGGGCGGGACGGACAATGAAAAACTGTTTTTT.

V is TRBV7-9 and J is TRBJ2-3; 9 nucleotides align to TRBD2. Germline V gene sequence: CDR1 SEHNR, CDR2 FQNEAQ (reference sequence). The CDR3 length is 14 residues. V lost 1 base and J lost 5; bases outside the gene matches: 1. The DNA of the CDR3 is TGTGCCAGCAGCTTAGTAGCGGGAGTAGATACGCAGTATTTT. This translates into CASSLVAGVDTQYF.

V gene TRBV28 combines with J gene TRBJ2-3, with 8 bases aligning to TRBD2. The germline V gene has CDR1 MDHEN and CDR2 SYDVKM. Germline trimming cut 1 base from V and 0 bases from J; bases unmatched to any gene: 9. The CDR3 has 18 amino acids. The DNA of the CDR3 is TGTGCCAGCAGTTTATTCGGGAGGGTTGTTACTAGCACAGATACGCAGTATTTT. It codes for CASSLFGRVVTSTDTQYF. The full variable domain, rest sourced from reference TRBV28 and TRBJ2-3, is DVKVTQSSRYLVKRTGEKVFLECVQDMDHENMFWYRQDPGLGLRLIYFSYDVKMKEKGDIPEGYSVSREKKERFSLILESASTNQTSMYLCASSLFGRVVTSTDTQYFGPGTRLTVL.

As concerns this clone: One end of the junction is discordant with germline, which a read error may explain. The rearrangement uses TRBV7-7 and TRBJ2-5; 9 bases agree with TRBD1. Germline lookup yields CDR1 SSHAT and CDR2 FNYEAQ (reference sequence). The CDR3 spans 18 residues. This CDR3 reads CASSLVAIGTGRGETQYF. DNA of the CDR3: TGTGCTAGCAGCTTAGTAGCGATCGGGACAGGGCGGGGAGAGACCCAGTACTTC.

The chain carries TRBV29-1 and TRBJ2-1; TRBD1 matches at 10 bases. Trimming at V came to 4 bases and at J to 10 bases, leaving 10 bases not matched to a gene. Germline CDR1 is SQVTM and CDR2 is ANQGSEA. The length of the CDR3 is 14 residues. Written as DNA, the CDR3 is TGCAGCGTTGCCCAAAGTAGGGACAGGGGAGAGCAGTTCTTC. This gives the protein CSVAQSRDRGEQFF.

This chain connects TRBV6-5 to TRBJ1-6; a weak D match, TRBD1 (6 bases). Per the germline V gene, CDR1 is MNHEY and CDR2 is SVGAGI. Trimming removed 3 bases at V and 7 bases at J, with 16 bases between. The CDR3 is 16 amino acids. Here the CDR3 reads CASSYIGGRVNSPLHF. In DNA form, the CDR3 reads TGTGCCAGCAGTTATATCGGGGGGCGGGTCAATTCACCCCTCCACTTT.

This chain links TRBV4-2 with TRBJ2-7, with 9 positions matching TRBD2. The J segment lost 3 bases and the V segment lost 4 bases, leaving 10 bases of the junction unmatched. This CDR3 has 16 amino acids. Germline V gene lookup returns CDR1 LGHNA and CDR2 YNFKEQ. Here the CDR3 reads CASSPEEAGGNYEQYF. As DNA, the CDR3 is TGTGCCAGCAGCCCGGAGGAGGCGGGAGGGAACTACGAGCAGTACTTC.

This clone has only one observation. V gene TRBV14 combines with J gene TRBJ2-7; 9 bases align to TRBD2. With 0 bases clipped from V and 2 bases from J, the junction kept 17 bases outside the gene matches. From germline, CDR1 is SGHDN and CDR2 FVKESK. The CDR3 is 20 residues long. The CDR3 sequence is CASSQDRPGGRARVTYEQYF. In nucleotides, the CDR3 is TGTGCCAGCAGCCAAGATAGGCCTGGCGGGAGGGCCAGGGTAACCTACGAGCAGTACTTC.

V usage is TRBV30 and J usage is TRBJ2-2; perhaps TRBD2 as D (5 bases). V lost 8 bases, J lost 1 base, and 17 bases lay in between. The germline CDR1 and CDR2 sequences are GTSNPN and SVGIG (reference sequence). This CDR3 spans 15 amino acids. CDR3 sequence (DNA): TGTGCCCGCCGGACCGGGAAGATGAACACCGGGGAGCTGTTTTTT. It yields the protein CARRTGKMNTGELFF.

The chain has TRBV4-1 and TRBJ2-3; a weak D match, TRBD2 (6 bases). Trimming removed 1 base at V and 1 base at J, with 18 bases between. Germline V gene sequence: CDR1 MGHRA, CDR2 YSYEKL. This CDR3 is built from 18 residues. The DNA of the CDR3 is TGCGCCAGCAGCCAAGTTCATTTGGGCGGCGGGGGCACAGATACGCAGTATTTT. Translated: CASSQVHLGGGGTDTQYF.

This chain connects TRBV5-8 to TRBJ2-7; the match to TRBD2 covers 16 bases. J lost 2 bases, V lost 3 bases, and 5 bases had no gene match. CDR1 and CDR2 from the germline V gene are SGHTS and YDEGEE. This CDR3 is built from 17 residues. In DNA, the CDR3 is TGTGCCAGCAGCTCGGGACTAGCGGGGGGGCTCACCTACGAGCAGTACTTC. Translated: CASSSGLAGGLTYEQYF.

The CDR3, as DNA: TGTGCCAGCAGCTTAGGTGTCCGGGCTGAAGCTTTCTTT. This codes for CASSLGVRAEAFF. V and J are TRBV11-2 and TRBJ1-1; no reliable D call. V dropped 1 base and J dropped 6 bases, with 9 bases sitting between them. CDR3 length equals 13 residues. Germline lookup yields CDR1 SGHAT and CDR2 FQNNGV.